The clone carrying this T cell receptor beta chain was counted many times. The read ends 3 residues early relative to the CDR3; the germline J gene fills the gap. Here immunoSEQ multiplex PCR was the method, and the copy in TCRdb shows in-frame clones only, minus some. The sample holds fewer than 50,000 clones, and no clone turns up only once. The data were taken from a study of T cell clonality in common variable immunodeficiency. Trimming removed 7 bases from V and 3 bases from J; junction bases left unmatched: 12. Germline V gives CDR1 SNHLY, CDR2 FYNNEI. The CDR3 has 18 amino acids. The origin of this receptor is a person aged 18 to 70 in good health. Sequences were obtained from peripheral blood mononuclear cells. The chain joins TRBV2 to TRBJ2-3; TRBD2 matches 14 bases. The covered CDR3 bases are TGTGCCAGCAACCCGCTCAGACTAGCGGGAGGGCGGACAGATACG. It is translated as CASNPLRLAGGRTDT. The complete CDR3 protein is CASNPLRLAGGRTDTQYF.